Listed here is a single TCR beta chain. What it binds is unknown. TCRdb's table, derived via immunoSEQ multiplex PCR, lists solely in-frame clones and lacks some. Found here are 50,000 to 70,000 clones, 95% to 98% of them singletons; the top ten hold about 0.095%. The data were obtained in a study of siplizumab effects on memory and regulatory T cells. Study-wide points: Proliferating Tregs taken from siplizumab cultures were not shown to have a confirmed suppressive function.

The source of this sequence is a human donor in good health. Sequenced input: naive CD8+ T cells sorted from blood.

CDR3 coding DNA: TGTGCCAGCAGTTGGGTTGCGACCGGGGAGCTGTTTTTT. This encodes CASSWVATGELFF. The chain joins TRBV6-5 to TRBJ2-2; D call uncertain. V was pared by 4 bases and J by 5 bases, with 8 bases between. Germline V gene data show CDR1 as MNHEY and CDR2 as SVGAGI. The CDR3 has 13 residues.